This T cell receptor beta chain was identified during a study of beta chain features in type 1 diabetes. This clone appeared a few times. Its antigen is unknown. A single heparinised draw of roughly 110 mL on average was taken per donor. Purities over 95% were achieved in all sorted populations. Broader study findings: In every one of the four CD4+ subsets, TCRB CDR3s were moderately but significantly shorter in Type 1 diabetes patients.

The CDR3 totals 15 residues. Deletions cut 0 bases from V and 10 bases from J, with 18 bases between. Germline CDR1 is LGHNA and CDR2 is YNFKEQ. Every isolated RNA sample was fully reverse transcribed, so sequencing captured expressed TCRB transcripts. Measured with immunoSEQ multiplex PCR; TCRdb has only the in-frame clones, and not every one. Of some 250,000 clones in the sample, about 15% were seen once. The TCR comes from a man aged 25 to 45 with type 1 diabetes. Sequences were obtained from naive CD4+ T cells from blood. The chain employs TRBV4-2 and TRBJ1-2; no definite D call. DNA of the CDR3: TGTGCCAGCAGCCAAGATCTAGGAAACCCCCGAGACTACACCTTC. This translates into CASSQDLGNPRDYTF.